The source of this T cell receptor beta chain is a study of identical twins. TCRdb itself ran the 5' RACE reads through MiXCR, one entry per CDR3 protein. The top ten clones hold around 12% of a sample with under 450,000 distinct CDR3 sequences, about a fifth of them seen once. A few counts support this clonotype. This CDR3 is 13 amino acids long. Deletions cut 4 bases from V and 1 base from J, with 8 bases between. Looked up from germline, CDR1 is SGHRS and CDR2 is YFSETQ. The specimen was naive T cells sorted from blood. The TCR was taken from a man aged 50 to 60 in good health. The V call is TRBV5-1, the J call TRBJ1-1; D is uncertain. CDR3 bases: TGCGCCAGCAGCGGCGCTTCGAACACTGAAGCTTTCTTT. Translated, it gives CASSGASNTEAFF. Together with reference TRBV5-1 and TRBJ1-1, the CDR3 gives the full variable domain: KAGVTQTPRYLIKTRGQQVTLSCSPISGHRSVSWYQQTPGQGLQFLFEYFSETQRNKGNFPGRFSGRQFSNSRSEMNVSTLELGDSALYLCASSGASNTEAFFGQGTRLTVV.